These 22 T cell receptor beta chains share one sample of origin, sequenced in a study of blood T cell repertoires in COVID-19. Clones were read by immunoSEQ multiplex PCR, and TCRdb kept only the in-frame ones, dropping some. Among under 200,000 clones, around 82% were seen once, and the ten largest hold about 1.2%. Sample: peripheral blood. The receptor set was obtained from a man aged 55 to 70 who had recovered from COVID-19.

V is TRBV12-5 and J is TRBJ2-2; D might be TRBD2 (6 bases). CDR1 and CDR2 (germline): LGHNT, FRNRAP. The CDR3 extends over 15 amino acids. The V and J ends lost 2 bases and 3 bases respectively, with 10 bases between them. The CDR3 loop reads CASGLWRGHTGELFF. The CDR3 DNA sequence: TGTGCTAGTGGTTTGTGGCGGGGACACACCGGGGAGCTGTTTTTT.

The CDR3 DNA is TGTGCCAGCAGCCCGACAGCCACCTACGAGCAGTACTTC. Encoded protein: CASSPTATYEQYF. J is TRBJ2-7 and V is TRBV6-2 or TRBV6-3; TRBD1 is a possible D gene (5 bases). The CDR3 covers 13 residues. Trimming stripped 6 bases from V and 2 bases from J, with 11 bases between. CDR1 and CDR2 (germline): MNHEY, SVGEGT.

This chain connects TRBV6-5 to TRBJ1-2; 7 nucleotides agree with TRBD1. The CDR3 is 15 residues long. The germline gives CDR1 MNHEY, CDR2 SVGAGI. J lost 4 bases, V lost 6 bases, and 11 bases had no gene match. CDR3 loop: CASRRVGQSSYGYTF. In DNA form, the CDR3 reads TGTGCCAGCAGGCGCGTGGGACAGAGCTCCTATGGCTACACCTTC.

The chain recombines TRBV5-8 with TRBJ2-7; a weak D match, TRBD2 (6 bases). The CDR3 loop spans 13 amino acids. V lost 1 base and J lost 4, with 9 bases in between. Germline V gene lookup returns CDR1 SGHTS and CDR2 YDEGEE. The DNA for the CDR3 is TGTGCCAGCAGCTTGCGGCGGGGTTACGAGCAGTACTTC. Its translation: CASSLRRGYEQYF.

This chain joins TRBV27 and TRBJ2-2, with 7 bases that match TRBD1. CDR3 size: 16 residues. The junction had 11 bases not matched to a gene; V was cut back by 7 bases and J by 3 bases. The germline CDR1 and CDR2 sequences are MNHEY and SMNVEV (reference sequence). The CDR3: CASTRLGQSYTGELFF. CDR3 in DNA: TGTGCCAGCACCAGGTTGGGACAGAGCTACACCGGGGAGCTGTTTTTT.

CDR3 region: CASSTSGFGKSSYNSPLHF. CDR3 nucleotide sequence: TGTGCCAGTAGTACGTCGGGGTTTGGGAAAAGCTCCTATAATTCACCCCTCCACTTT. The rearrangement joins TRBV19 to TRBJ1-6; unclear D gene. In germline, CDR1 is LNHDA, CDR2 SQIVND (reference sequence). The CDR3 has 19 amino acids. The V gene lost 4 bases and the J gene lost 0 bases, with 19 bases spanning the gap.

This clone appeared a few times. The V and J genes are TRBV3-1 (or the pseudogene TRBV3-2) and TRBJ2-4; D perhaps matches TRBD2 (5 bases). Germline CDR1 LGHDT, CDR2 YNNKEL (reference sequence). V was cut by 3 bases and J by 1 base, with 13 bases left in between. This CDR3 has 16 amino acids. The CDR3 loop reads CASSQTAGGAKNIQYF. The CDR3 region has the DNA TGTGCCAGCAGCCAGACGGCCGGCGGGGCCAAAAACATTCAGTACTTC.

This clone appeared a few times. The V gene is TRBV5-1, the J gene TRBJ2-3; 11 bases fit TRBD2. Looked up from germline, CDR1 is SGHRS and CDR2 is YFSETQ. V lost 2 bases and J lost 6; bases outside the gene matches: 14. The CDR3 loop spans 18 amino acids. The CDR3 DNA reads as TGCGCCAGCAGCTTTGAGGGGCTAGCGGGGGGCCTAGGGGATACGCAGTATTTT. This sequence encodes CASSFEGLAGGLGDTQYF.

The rearrangement joins TRBV19 to TRBJ1-1; D remains unclear. The germline V and J ends were trimmed by 3 bases and 5 bases, with 10 bases remaining between them. The CDR3 is 13 residues long. Per germline, CDR1 LNHDA and CDR2 SQIVND (reference sequence). The CDR3 here is CASSIGRGTEAFF. The CDR3 bases are TGTGCCAGTAGTATTGGTAGAGGGACTGAAGCTTTCTTT.

The genes are TRBV7-8 and TRBJ1-1, with TRBD1 matching over 7 bases. The CDR3 extends over 15 amino acids. Trimming took 0 bases from V and 6 from J; bases not matched to a gene: 7. CDR1 is SGHVS, CDR2 FQNEAQ, per germline. Here the CDR3 reads CASSLAGGWIAEAFF. The CDR3 bases are TGTGCCAGCAGCTTAGCAGGGGGCTGGATCGCTGAAGCTTTCTTT.

The sample holds many counts of this clone. The chain is built from TRBV6-5 and TRBJ2-3; 8 bases align to TRBD1. Germline V gene lookup returns CDR1 MNHEY and CDR2 SVGAGI. This CDR3 has 13 residues. J lost 11 bases, V lost 8 bases, and 12 bases had no gene match. CDR3 nucleotides: TGTGCCAGCGGGAAGGACAGGGCTCGGGGGCAGTATTTT. Amino acids: CASGKDRARGQYF.

V gene TRBV4-1 combines with J gene TRBJ2-7, with D possibly being TRBD2 (5 bases). Germline V gives CDR1 MGHRA, CDR2 YSYEKL. The CDR3 sequence is 15 residues long. V was trimmed by 4 bases and J by 7 bases, leaving 20 bases between them. The CDR3 DNA is TGCGCCAGCAGCCTCACAACCGGGATCCTGGGGGAGCAGTACTTC. Protein product: CASSLTTGILGEQYF.

CDR3 region: CAIRYTGGVDGYTF. The CDR3 DNA is TGTGCCATCAGATATACAGGGGGCGTAGATGGCTACACCTTC. The V and J genes are TRBV10-3 and TRBJ1-2, with TRBD1 matching over 9 bases. Looked up from germline, CDR1 is ENHRY and CDR2 is SYGVKD. The CDR3 consists of 14 residues. J gave up 6 bases and V 6 bases, and 8 bases lay outside the gene matches.

The chain joins TRBV7-6 to TRBJ1-5, with a tentative D call TRBD1 (5 bases). Germline-derived CDR1 and CDR2 are SGHVS and FNYEAQ. V shed 1 base and J shed 4 bases, with 17 bases lying between them. The length of the CDR3 is 17 residues. CDR3 DNA sequence: TGTGCCAGCAGCTTAGTCCGGGGGGATCGCGGGAATCAGCCCCAGCATTTT. The encoded protein is CASSLVRGDRGNQPQHF.

The chain carries TRBV2 and TRBJ2-7; D may be TRBD2 (5 bases). CDR3 size: 11 residues. CDR1 is SNHLY and CDR2 is FYNNEI in the germline V gene. V was clipped by 5 bases and J by 12 bases, with 14 bases between them. CDR3 sequence reads: CASSLLGLGYF. Here the CDR3 DNA reads TGTGCCAGCAGTCTCCTCGGACTGGGGTACTTC.

Points on this clone: The sample has other DNA sequences that encode this CDR3 too. The chain couples TRBV14 to TRBJ1-2, with D possibly matching TRBD1 (6 bases). V was cut by 3 bases and J by 8 bases, with 16 bases left in between. The CDR3 covers 14 residues. CDR1 SGHDN and CDR2 FVKESK come from the germline V gene. The CDR3 here is CASSQSTGISGYTF. CDR3 in DNA: TGTGCCAGCAGCCAGTCTACAGGGATTTCGGGCTACACCTTC.

The rearrangement joins TRBV5-5 to TRBJ2-7, with a weak D call TRBD2 (6 bases). The germline V and J ends were trimmed by 4 bases and 0 bases, with 11 bases remaining between them. This CDR3 contains 14 residues. CDR1 and CDR2 from the germline V gene are SGHKS and YYEKEE (reference sequence). The CDR3 loop is CASSARRDSYEQYF. CDR3 sequence (DNA): TGTGCCAGCAGCGCGCGGAGGGACTCCTACGAGCAGTACTTC.

This rearrangement joins TRBV7-9 to TRBJ1-1; 10 bases agree with TRBD1. The CDR3 covers 13 residues. Trimming removed 6 bases from V and 11 bases from J; junction bases left unmatched: 9. From germline, CDR1 is SEHNR and CDR2 FQNEAQ (reference sequence). CDR3 amino acids: CASSTDRGPRAFF. The CDR3 DNA is TGTGCCAGCAGTACCGACAGGGGGCCGAGGGCTTTCTTT.

V gene TRBV30 combines with J gene TRBJ2-1; TRBD2 might be the D (5 bases). The CDR3 is 15 residues long. Deletions cut 3 bases from V and 5 bases from J, with 17 bases between. The germline V gene encodes CDR1 GTSNPN and CDR2 SVGIG (reference sequence). DNA of the CDR3: TGTGCCTGGAGCGCTCTCGGGGTTGGGAACAATGAGCAGTTCTTC. It encodes CAWSALGVGNNEQFF.

This chain uses TRBV4-2 with TRBJ1-2, with 7 bases aligning to TRBD1. This CDR3 is 15 amino acids long. CDR1 is LGHNA and CDR2 is YNFKEQ in the germline V gene. V lost 2 bases to trimming and J lost 6 bases; unmatched junction nucleotides: 9. The CDR3 spells CASSQPQGIGNGYTF. CDR3 sequence (DNA): TGTGCCAGCAGCCAACCACAGGGGATAGGCAATGGCTACACCTTC.

The J gene is TRBJ2-7, the V gene TRBV5-1, with 7 bases matching TRBD1. Germline loops: CDR1 SGHRS, CDR2 YFSETQ. This CDR3 has 15 amino acids. V dropped 3 bases and J dropped 2; count of bases not matched to a gene: 8. The CDR3: CASSSRDSQTYEQYF. Here the CDR3 DNA reads TGCGCCAGCAGCTCCAGGGACAGCCAAACCTACGAGCAGTACTTC. Based on the CDR3 plus reference TRBV5-1 and TRBJ2-7, the full variable domain is KAGVTQTPRYLIKTRGQQVTLSCSPISGHRSVSWYQQTPGQGLQFLFEYFSETQRNKGNFPGRFSGRQFSNSRSEMNVSTLELGDSALYLCASSSRDSQTYEQYFGPGTRLTVT.

The chain uses TRBV3-1 (or the pseudogene TRBV3-2) and TRBJ1-6, with 8 bases lining up with TRBD1. Germline CDR1 reads LGHDT; CDR2 reads YNNKEL (reference sequence). J was trimmed by 10 bases and V by 4 bases; bases with no gene match: 6. The CDR3 loop spans 14 amino acids. The CDR3, as DNA: TGTGCCAGCAGCCCCAGGGGGCACGGGTCACCCCTCCACTTT. It is translated as CASSPRGHGSPLHF.